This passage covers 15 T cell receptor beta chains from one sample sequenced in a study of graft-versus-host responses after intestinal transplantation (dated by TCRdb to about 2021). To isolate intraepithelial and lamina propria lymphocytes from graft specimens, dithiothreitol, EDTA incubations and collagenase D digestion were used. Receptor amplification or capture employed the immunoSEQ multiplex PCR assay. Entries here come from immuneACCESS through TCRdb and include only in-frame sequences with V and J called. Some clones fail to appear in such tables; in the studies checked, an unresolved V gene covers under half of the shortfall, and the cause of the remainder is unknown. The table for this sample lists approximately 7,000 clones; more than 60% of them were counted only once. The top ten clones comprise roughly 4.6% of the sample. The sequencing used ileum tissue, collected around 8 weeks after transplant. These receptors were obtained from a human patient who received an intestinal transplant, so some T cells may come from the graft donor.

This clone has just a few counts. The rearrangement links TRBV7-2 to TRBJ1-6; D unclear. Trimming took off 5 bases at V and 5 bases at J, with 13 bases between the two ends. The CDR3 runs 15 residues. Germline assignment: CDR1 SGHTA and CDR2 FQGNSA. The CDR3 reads CASSPATGDNSPLHF. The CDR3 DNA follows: TGTGCCAGCAGCCCCGCCACCGGGGATAATTCACCCCTCCACTTT.

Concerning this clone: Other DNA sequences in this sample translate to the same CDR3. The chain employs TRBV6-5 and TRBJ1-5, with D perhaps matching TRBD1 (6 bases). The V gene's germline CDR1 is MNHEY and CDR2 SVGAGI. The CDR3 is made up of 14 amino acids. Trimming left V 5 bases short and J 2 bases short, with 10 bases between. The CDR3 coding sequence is TGTGCCAGCAGTCCCAGGGGAGGCAATCAGCCCCAGCATTTT. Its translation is CASSPRGGNQPQHF.

CDR3 residues: CASSRDRLNTEAFF. CDR3 coding DNA: TGTGCCAGCAGCCGGGACAGACTTAACACTGAAGCTTTCTTT. The chain joins TRBV28 to TRBJ1-1; 7 nucleotides line up with TRBD1. This CDR3 is built from 14 residues. After removal of 6 bases from V and 2 bases from J, the junction contained 6 bases not matched to a gene. CDR1 and CDR2 (germline): MDHEN, SYDVKM.

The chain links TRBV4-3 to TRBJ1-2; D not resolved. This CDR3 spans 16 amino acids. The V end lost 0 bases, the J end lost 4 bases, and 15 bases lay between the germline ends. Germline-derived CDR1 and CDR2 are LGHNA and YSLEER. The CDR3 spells CASSQDSGGSIYGYTF. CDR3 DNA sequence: TGCGCCAGCAGCCAAGATTCGGGAGGGTCGATCTATGGCTACACCTTC.

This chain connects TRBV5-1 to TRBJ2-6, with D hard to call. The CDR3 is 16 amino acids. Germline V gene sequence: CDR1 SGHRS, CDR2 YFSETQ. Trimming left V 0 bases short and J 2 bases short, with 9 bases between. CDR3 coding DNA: TGCGCCAGCAGCTTGGATGGTCAGGCTGGGGCCAACGTCCTGACTTTC. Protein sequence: CASSLDGQAGANVLTF.

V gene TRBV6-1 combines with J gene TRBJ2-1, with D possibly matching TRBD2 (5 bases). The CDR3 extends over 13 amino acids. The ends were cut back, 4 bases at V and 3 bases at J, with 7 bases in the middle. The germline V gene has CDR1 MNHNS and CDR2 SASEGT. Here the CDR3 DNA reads TGTGCCAGCAGTGCCCGGGACTACAATGAGCAGTTCTTC. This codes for CASSARDYNEQFF.

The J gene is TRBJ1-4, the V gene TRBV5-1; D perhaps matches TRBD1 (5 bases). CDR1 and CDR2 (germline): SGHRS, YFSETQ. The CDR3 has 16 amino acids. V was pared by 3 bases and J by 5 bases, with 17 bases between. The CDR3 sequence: CASSSGRDSVNEKLFF. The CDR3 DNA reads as TGCGCCAGCAGCTCAGGACGGGACTCGGTGAATGAAAAACTGTTTTTT.

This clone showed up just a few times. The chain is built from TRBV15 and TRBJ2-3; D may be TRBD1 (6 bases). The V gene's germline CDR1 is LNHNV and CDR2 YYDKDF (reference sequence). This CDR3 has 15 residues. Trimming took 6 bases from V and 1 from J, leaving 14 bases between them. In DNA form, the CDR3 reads TGTGCCACCAGAAGACAGGTCTTTCGCACAGATACGCAGTATTTT. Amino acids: CATRRQVFRTDTQYF.

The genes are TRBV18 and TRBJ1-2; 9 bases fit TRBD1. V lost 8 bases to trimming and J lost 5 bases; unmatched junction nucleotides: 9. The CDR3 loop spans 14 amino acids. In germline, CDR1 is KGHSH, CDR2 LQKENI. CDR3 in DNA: TGTGCCAGCACAGGACAGGGGAGTTTGTATGGCTACACCTTC. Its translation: CASTGQGSLYGYTF.

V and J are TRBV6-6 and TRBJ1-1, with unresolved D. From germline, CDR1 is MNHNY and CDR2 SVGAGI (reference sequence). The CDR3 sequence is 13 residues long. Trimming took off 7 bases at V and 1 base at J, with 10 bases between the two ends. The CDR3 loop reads CASTLTGNTEAFF. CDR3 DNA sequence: TGTGCCAGCACATTAACGGGGAACACTGAAGCTTTCTTT.

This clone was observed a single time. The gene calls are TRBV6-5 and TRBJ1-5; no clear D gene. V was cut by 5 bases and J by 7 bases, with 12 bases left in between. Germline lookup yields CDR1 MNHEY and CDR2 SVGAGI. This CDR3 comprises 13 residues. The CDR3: CASSGFGEQPQHF. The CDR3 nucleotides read TGTGCCAGCAGTGGGTTCGGAGAACAGCCCCAGCATTTT.

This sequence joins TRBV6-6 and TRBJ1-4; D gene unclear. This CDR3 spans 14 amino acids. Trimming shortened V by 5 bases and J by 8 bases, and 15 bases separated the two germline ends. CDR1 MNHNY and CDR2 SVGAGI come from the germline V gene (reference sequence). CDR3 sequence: CASSARASGEKLFF. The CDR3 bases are TGTGCCAGCAGTGCCCGGGCTAGCGGGGAAAAACTGTTTTTT.

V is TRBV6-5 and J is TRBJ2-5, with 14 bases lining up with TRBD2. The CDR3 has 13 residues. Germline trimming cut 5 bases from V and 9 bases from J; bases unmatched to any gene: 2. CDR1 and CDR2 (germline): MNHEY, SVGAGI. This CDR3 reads CASSRLAGGAQYF. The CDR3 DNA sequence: TGTGCCAGCAGTAGACTAGCGGGGGGGGCCCAGTACTTC.

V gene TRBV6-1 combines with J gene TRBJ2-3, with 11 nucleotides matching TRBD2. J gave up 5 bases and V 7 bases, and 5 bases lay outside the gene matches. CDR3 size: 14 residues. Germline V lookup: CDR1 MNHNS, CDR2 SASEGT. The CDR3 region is CASISGGAIDTQYF. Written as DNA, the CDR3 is TGTGCCAGCATTAGCGGGGGGGCCATAGATACGCAGTATTTT.

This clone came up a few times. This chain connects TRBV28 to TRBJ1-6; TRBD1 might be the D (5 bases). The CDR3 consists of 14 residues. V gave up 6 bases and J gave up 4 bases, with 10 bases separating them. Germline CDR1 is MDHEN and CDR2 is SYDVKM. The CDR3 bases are TGTGCCAGCAGAATACAGGAATATAATTCACCCCTCCACTTT. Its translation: CASRIQEYNSPLHF. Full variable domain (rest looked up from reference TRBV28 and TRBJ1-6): DVKVTQSSRYLVKRTGEKVFLECVQDMDHENMFWYRQDPGLGLRLIYFSYDVKMKEKGDIPEGYSVSREKKERFSLILESASTNQTSMYLCASRIQEYNSPLHFGNGTRLTVT.